The next 26 T cell receptor beta chains were all read from a single sample in a study of cytomegalovirus exposure and HLA in healthy donors. Data came from immunoSEQ multiplex PCR; TCRdb stores just in-frame clones and leaves some out. The sample records around 220,000 clones, about 91% being singletons. Sequencing was done on a sample of PBMCs. These receptors all stem from a woman aged 18-29 years in good health and CMV-seronegative.

The chain uses TRBV28 and TRBJ1-2; D uncertain. The V gene lost 6 bases and the J gene lost 0 bases, with 11 bases spanning the gap. This CDR3 region has 14 residues. Per the germline V gene, CDR1 is MDHEN and CDR2 is SYDVKM. CDR3 residues: CASRSLQANYGYTF. CDR3 nucleotides: TGTGCCAGCAGGTCACTACAAGCTAACTATGGCTACACCTTC.

This clone was detected only once. The chain joins TRBV27 to TRBJ2-1, with 7 bases fitting TRBD2. CDR3 length: 15 residues. With 8 bases clipped from V and 9 bases from J, the junction kept 16 bases outside the gene matches. Germline V gives CDR1 MNHEY, CDR2 SMNVEV (reference sequence). The CDR3 nucleotides read TGTGCCAGCTTCCCAATCGAGGGAGGGCCAAGTGAGCAGTTCTTC. Residues: CASFPIEGGPSEQFF.

The chain joins TRBV7-8 to TRBJ1-2; 9 positions agree with TRBD1. V dropped 4 bases and J dropped 4; count of bases not matched to a gene: 7. There are 15 residues in the CDR3. Germline-derived CDR1 and CDR2 are SGHVS and FQNEAQ. The CDR3 nucleotides read TGTGCCAGCAGCTCGTCCGGGACAGGGCTCTATGGCTACACCTTC. This translates into CASSSSGTGLYGYTF.

The chain combines TRBV7-2 with TRBJ2-3, with a weak D call TRBD2 (6 bases). CDR1 is SGHTA and CDR2 is FQGNSA in the germline V gene. This CDR3 spans 13 amino acids. Trimming removed 3 bases from V and 6 bases from J, with 10 bases in between. The CDR3 region is CASSLGLKDTQYF. The DNA for the CDR3 is TGTGCCAGCAGCTTGGGACTGAAGGATACGCAGTATTTT.

V usage is TRBV27 and J usage is TRBJ2-7; 10 bases match TRBD1. CDR3 length: 13 amino acids. With 5 bases clipped from V and 7 bases from J, the junction kept 5 bases outside the gene matches. The V gene's germline CDR1 is MNHEY and CDR2 SMNVEV (reference sequence). The CDR3: CASSKDRGWEQYF. DNA for the CDR3: TGTGCCAGCAGTAAGGACAGGGGGTGGGAGCAGTACTTC.

This clone has a single count. The V and J genes are TRBV29-1 and TRBJ2-5, with D possibly matching TRBD1 (5 bases). The CDR3 runs 13 residues. With 7 bases removed from V and 4 bases from J, the gap between germline ends came to 16 bases. CDR1 and CDR2 (germline): SQVTM, ANQGSEA. CDR3 nucleotides: TGCAGCGCAAACCGCAGGGTGGCAGAGACCCAGTACTTC. As protein: CSANRRVAETQYF.

The chain is built from TRBV28 and TRBJ2-1; 9 nucleotides match TRBD2. CDR3 size: 14 residues. The V segment lost 7 bases and the J segment 4 bases; nucleotides outside the gene matches: 5. From germline, CDR1 is MDHEN and CDR2 SYDVKM. CDR3: CASKRLAAYNEQFF. The DNA of the CDR3 is TGTGCCAGCAAACGACTAGCGGCTTACAATGAGCAGTTCTTC.

The chain joins TRBV7-2 to TRBJ1-5; a possible D gene is TRBD1 (5 bases). Per the germline V gene, CDR1 is SGHTA and CDR2 is FQGNSA. Trimming left V 1 base short and J 6 bases short, with 13 bases between. This CDR3 spans 15 amino acids. This CDR3 reads CASSLGGRSLQPQHF. The CDR3 nucleotides are TGTGCCAGCAGCTTAGGGGGCAGATCCCTTCAGCCCCAGCATTTT.

V usage is TRBV7-8 and J usage is TRBJ2-7; D possibly corresponds to TRBD2 (5 bases). V was clipped by 3 bases and J by 4 bases, with 10 bases between them. The CDR3 covers 13 residues. Germline loops: CDR1 SGHVS, CDR2 FQNEAQ. The CDR3 nucleotides are TGTGCCAGCAGCTTCGGGAACAGTTACGAGCAGTACTTC. This translates into CASSFGNSYEQYF.

V is TRBV28 and J is TRBJ2-3, with 12 positions matching TRBD2. This CDR3 contains 15 residues. Germline V gene sequence: CDR1 MDHEN, CDR2 SYDVKM. The V and J ends lost 4 bases and 2 bases, in that order; junction bases with no gene match: 1. CDR3 sequence: CASSSSGRATDTQYF. The CDR3, as DNA: TGTGCCAGCAGTTCTAGCGGGAGGGCCACAGATACGCAGTATTTT.

The chain couples TRBV5-6 to TRBJ2-5, with 9 bases lining up with TRBD2. Looked up from germline, CDR1 is SGHDT and CDR2 is YYEEEE. This CDR3 spans 16 amino acids. With 4 bases clipped from V and 4 bases from J, the junction kept 11 bases outside the gene matches. The CDR3 region has the DNA TGTGCCAGCAGCCCCGGACTAGCGCCCGACCCAGAGACCCAGTACTTC. Protein sequence: CASSPGLAPDPETQYF.

The chain carries TRBV5-1 and TRBJ2-7; no reliable D call. Trimming pared 1 base from V and 2 bases from J, leaving 13 bases between. The CDR3 length is 15 residues. Looked up from germline, CDR1 is SGHRS and CDR2 is YFSETQ. The CDR3: CASSLRVSPPYEQYF. The CDR3 DNA sequence: TGCGCCAGCAGCTTGCGAGTATCACCCCCCTACGAGCAGTACTTC.

V is TRBV27 and J is TRBJ2-5; TRBD2 matches at 8 bases. The V gene's germline CDR1 is MNHEY and CDR2 SMNVEV (reference sequence). The CDR3 is 15 residues long. The V segment lost 5 bases and the J segment 8 bases; nucleotides outside the gene matches: 13. The CDR3 protein is CASSLRGGSGITQYF. DNA for the CDR3: TGTGCCAGCAGTCTCCGCGGTGGTAGCGGGATAACCCAGTACTTC.

The rearrangement joins TRBV28 to TRBJ1-5, with a tentative D call TRBD1 (6 bases). The germline V and J ends were trimmed by 2 bases and 3 bases, with 11 bases remaining between them. The length of the CDR3 is 15 residues. In germline, CDR1 is MDHEN, CDR2 SYDVKM. Here the CDR3 reads CASSLRQGFNQPQHF. In DNA, the CDR3 is TGTGCCAGCAGTTTAAGGCAGGGGTTCAATCAGCCCCAGCATTTT.

This chain joins TRBV28 and TRBJ2-7, with 7 bases aligning to TRBD2. The junction had 14 bases not matched to a gene; V was cut back by 3 bases and J by 3 bases. Germline CDR1 is MDHEN and CDR2 is SYDVKM. The CDR3 sequence is 17 residues long. CDR3 sequence (DNA): TGTGCCAGCAGTTTCCTGAACTTGGGCAGGGAGGGCTACGAGCAGTACTTC. As protein: CASSFLNLGREGYEQYF. The whole variable domain, remainder taken from reference TRBV28 and TRBJ2-7, is DVKVTQSSRYLVKRTGEKVFLECVQDMDHENMFWYRQDPGLGLRLIYFSYDVKMKEKGDIPEGYSVSREKKERFSLILESASTNQTSMYLCASSFLNLGREGYEQYFGPGTRLTVT.

The chain employs TRBV7-2 and TRBJ1-1, with TRBD1 matching 9 bases. V was clipped by 3 bases and J by 5 bases; unmatched bases: 10. The germline V gene has CDR1 SGHTA and CDR2 FQGNSA. The CDR3 is 16 residues long. The chain's CDR3 is CASSFTTGTGRTEAFF. The CDR3 bases are TGTGCCAGCAGCTTTACGACCGGGACAGGGAGGACTGAAGCTTTCTTT.

The V and J genes are TRBV2 and TRBJ1-2, with 12 positions matching TRBD1. The CDR3 is 15 amino acids. Germline lookup yields CDR1 SNHLY and CDR2 FYNNEI. V lost 6 bases to trimming and J lost 7 bases; unmatched junction nucleotides: 9. CDR3 region: CASRALRDRGLGYTF. The CDR3 DNA is TGTGCCAGCAGAGCCCTCAGGGACAGGGGGCTTGGCTACACCTTC.

This clone was seen only once. The chain employs TRBV6-5 and TRBJ2-7; TRBD1 might be the D (6 bases). The CDR3 is 11 amino acids. Germline V lookup: CDR1 MNHEY, CDR2 SVGAGI. V lost 5 bases and J lost 8, with 10 bases in between. The DNA of the CDR3 is TGTGCCAGCAGTGAAGGGGGACAGCAGTACTTC. Translation: CASSEGGQQYF.

The genes are TRBV2 and TRBJ2-4; D not certain. V was clipped by 4 bases and J by 6 bases, with 7 bases between them. CDR3 length: 12 amino acids. Germline CDR1 reads SNHLY; CDR2 reads FYNNEI. The CDR3 DNA sequence: TGTGCCAGCAGTGGTCTACCAAACATTCAGTACTTC. It encodes CASSGLPNIQYF.

The V call is TRBV6-1, the J call TRBJ1-5; D not certain. Deletions cut 1 base from V and 0 bases from J, with 7 bases between. Germline CDR1 and CDR2: MNHNS and SASEGT. The CDR3 has 15 amino acids. In DNA, the CDR3 is TGTGCCAGCAGTGAAGAGATTAGTAGCAATCAGCCCCAGCATTTT. As protein: CASSEEISSNQPQHF.

The gene calls are TRBV6-5 and TRBJ2-1; maybe TRBD1 (6 bases). Trimming took 6 bases from V and 11 from J, leaving 11 bases between them. In germline, CDR1 is MNHEY, CDR2 SVGAGI. The CDR3 sequence is 11 residues long. The CDR3 region has the DNA TGTGCCAGCAGCTCAGGGGAAAAGCAGTTCTTC. Translating it yields CASSSGEKQFF.

This rearrangement joins TRBV6-1 to TRBJ1-4, with D maybe TRBD1 (5 bases). The V end lost 5 bases, the J end lost 13 bases, and 20 bases lay between the germline ends. CDR3 size: 14 residues. CDR1 MNHNS and CDR2 SASEGT come from the germline V gene. CDR3 in amino acids: CASSSGREVRRLFF. DNA for the CDR3: TGTGCCAGCAGTTCTGGCAGGGAAGTTAGGAGACTGTTTTTT.

The chain has TRBV27 and TRBJ2-3, with TRBD1 as a possible D gene (5 bases). The V and J ends lost 3 bases and 5 bases respectively, with 6 bases between them. The CDR3 covers 12 residues. Germline V lookup: CDR1 MNHEY, CDR2 SMNVEV (reference sequence). CDR3 DNA: TGTGCCAGCAGTTTCCAGGGAGATACGCAGTATTTT. It encodes CASSFQGDTQYF.

The chain links TRBV6-5 to TRBJ2-1; D is possibly TRBD2 (5 bases). Trimming took 6 bases from V and 4 from J, leaving 16 bases between them. CDR1 is MNHEY, CDR2 SVGAGI, per germline. The CDR3 is made up of 15 amino acids. The DNA for the CDR3 is TGTGCCAGCAGCCCTGGACTCTCAGATTACAATGAGCAGTTCTTC. Amino acids: CASSPGLSDYNEQFF.

This rearrangement joins TRBV5-4 to TRBJ2-7; 9 bases match TRBD1. V was clipped by 4 bases and J by 3 bases; unmatched bases: 20. The CDR3 is made up of 19 amino acids. CDR1 SGHNT and CDR2 YYREEE come from the germline V gene (reference sequence). CDR3 DNA sequence: TGTGCCAGCAGCCCTCAAAGCGCTCTTACAGGGGGCACAGGCTACGAGCAGTACTTC. Its translation: CASSPQSALTGGTGYEQYF.

The chain uses TRBV6-5 and TRBJ2-7, with 11 bases fitting TRBD1. CDR1 and CDR2 from the germline V gene are MNHEY and SVGAGI. The trim removed 6 bases at V and 5 bases at J, leaving 6 bases unmatched. This CDR3 is 14 amino acids long. The CDR3 sequence: CASSRTGGTNEQYF. The CDR3 nucleotides read TGTGCCAGCAGCCGGACAGGGGGCACGAACGAGCAGTACTTC.